Below are 16 T cell receptor beta chains sequenced from a single sample in a study of cytomegalovirus exposure and HLA in healthy donors. PCR used 60 Vbeta primers and 13 Jbeta primers. The repertoire was sequenced with immunoSEQ multiplex PCR; TCRdb's copy has only in-frame clones and lacks some. The clone table shows under 65,000 clones, with the ten largest holding 10% to 15%. The material sequenced was PBMCs. The source of these receptors is a woman in her 30s in good health and CMV-seropositive.

The rearrangement uses TRBV27 and TRBJ2-3; the D gene is possibly TRBD2 (6 bases). Germline CDR1 and CDR2: MNHEY and SMNVEV (reference sequence). V gave up 4 bases and J gave up 4 bases, with 24 bases separating them. CDR3 length equals 18 residues. The CDR3 DNA follows: TGTGCCAGCAGTTATATCGGTCCCGAGACTAGAGGGGCAGATACGCAGTATTTT. Translating it yields CASSYIGPETRGADTQYF.

The CDR3 DNA is TGTGCCAGCAGACCATTCCGACTAGCTCGTGAGCAGTTCTTC. As protein: CASRPFRLAREQFF. The chain links TRBV11-3 to TRBJ2-1; TRBD2 aligns across 7 bases. The CDR3 loop spans 14 amino acids. Per germline, CDR1 SGHNT and CDR2 YENEEA. The V segment lost 6 bases and the J segment 9 bases; nucleotides outside the gene matches: 11.

The genes are TRBV5-6 and TRBJ2-1, with 8 bases aligning to TRBD2. Per the germline V gene, CDR1 is SGHDT and CDR2 is YYEEEE. The CDR3 runs to 19 residues. V shed 3 bases and J 2 bases; nucleotides not matched to a gene: 16. The CDR3, as DNA: TGTGCCAGCAGCTGGGGAGTCTTGCTACTAGCGGCGACCTACAATGAGCAGTTCTTC. It yields the protein CASSWGVLLLAATYNEQFF. Full variable domain (missing parts from reference TRBV5-6 and TRBJ2-1): DAGVTQSPTHLIKTRGQQVTLRCSPKSGHDTVSWYQQALGQGPQFIFQYYEEEERQRGNFPDRFSGHQFPNYSSELNVNALLLGDSALYLCASSWGVLLLAATYNEQFFGPGTRLTVL.

The chain employs TRBV6-4 and TRBJ2-3; 8 bases align to TRBD2. Germline CDR1 reads MRHNA; CDR2 reads SNTAGT. The CDR3 runs 15 residues. Trimming removed 2 bases from V and 4 bases from J; junction bases left unmatched: 5. The chain's CDR3 is CASSDVAGGADTQYF. For the CDR3, the DNA is TGTGCCAGCAGTGACGTGGCGGGGGGCGCAGATACGCAGTATTTT.

The rearrangement joins TRBV29-1 to TRBJ2-1; 8 bases match TRBD1. V trimming: 3 bases; J trimming: 4 bases; junction bases outside the gene matches: 5. The CDR3 consists of 14 residues. Germline values: CDR1 SQVTM, CDR2 ANQGSEA. This CDR3 is CSVDPRDRYNEQFF. The CDR3 nucleotides are TGCAGCGTTGACCCACGGGACAGGTACAATGAGCAGTTCTTC.

This rearrangement joins TRBV7-3 to TRBJ2-2; D perhaps matches TRBD1 (5 bases). Trimming took 4 bases from V and 5 from J, leaving 11 bases between them. CDR1 and CDR2 (germline): SGHTA, FQGTGA. The CDR3 covers 14 residues. CDR3 nucleotide sequence: TGTGCCAGCAGCTACCAGACAGTAACCGGGGAGCTGTTTTTT. Protein product: CASSYQTVTGELFF.

The chain carries TRBV29-1 and TRBJ2-5, with TRBD1 as a possible D gene (5 bases). Trimming took 0 bases from V and 5 from J, leaving 13 bases between them. This CDR3 contains 14 residues. CDR1 is SQVTM, CDR2 ANQGSEA, per germline. The CDR3 is CSVEDRSRVETQYF. Here the CDR3 DNA reads TGCAGCGTTGAAGATCGGAGCAGGGTGGAGACCCAGTACTTC. The variable domain in full, completed from reference TRBV29-1 and TRBJ2-5, reads SAVISQKPSRDICQRGTSLTIQCQVDSQVTMMFWYRQQPGQSLTLIATANQGSEATYESGFVIDKFPISRPNLTFSTLTVSNMSPEDSSIYLCSVEDRSRVETQYFGPGTRLLVL.

This chain uses TRBV28 with TRBJ2-1; 7 bases line up with TRBD1. The CDR3 has 16 amino acids. From germline, CDR1 is MDHEN and CDR2 SYDVKM. V shed 7 bases and J 6 bases; nucleotides not matched to a gene: 15. Written as DNA, the CDR3 is TGTGCCAGCAAAGGGGAATCAGACAGGGCACCCAATGAGCAGTTCTTC. Amino acids: CASKGESDRAPNEQFF.

The chain has TRBV6-5 and TRBJ1-1; D unclear. Germline V lookup: CDR1 MNHEY, CDR2 SVGAGI. CDR3 length equals 14 residues. Trimming shortened V by 5 bases and J by 1 base, and 11 bases separated the two germline ends. In DNA form, the CDR3 reads TGTGCCAGCAGTCTCAGGTGGCAGAACACTGAAGCTTTCTTT. It translates to CASSLRWQNTEAFF.

The chain carries TRBV6-1 and TRBJ1-1, with no clear D. CDR1 and CDR2 from the germline V gene are MNHNS and SASEGT. Trimming left V 5 bases short and J 7 bases short, with 5 bases between. The CDR3 loop spans 10 amino acids. CDR3 nucleotides: TGTGCCAGCAGTTATTATGAAGCTTTCTTT. This sequence encodes CASSYYEAFF.

This chain connects TRBV6-1 to TRBJ2-2; 12 positions match TRBD2. The germline V gene has CDR1 MNHNS and CDR2 SASEGT. V gave up 6 bases and J gave up 6 bases; unmatched junction bases: 2. The CDR3 has 14 residues. For the CDR3, the DNA is TGTGCCAGCAGGACTAGCGGGGGAGCCGGGGAGCTGTTTTTT. This codes for CASRTSGGAGELFF.

This rearrangement joins TRBV15 to TRBJ2-7; 10 bases agree with TRBD1. Germline V gene sequence: CDR1 LNHNV, CDR2 YYDKDF (reference sequence). The CDR3 is made up of 14 amino acids. V shed 5 bases, J shed 5 bases, and the junction held 6 bases outside the gene matches. CDR3 in amino acids: CATSSRDRGNEQYF. The CDR3 DNA reads as TGTGCCACCAGCTCCCGGGACAGGGGCAACGAGCAGTACTTC.

This rearrangement joins TRBV5-6 to TRBJ1-1, with 7 bases that match TRBD1. There are 14 residues in the CDR3. J lost 3 bases, V lost 6 bases, and 8 bases had no gene match. Germline assignment: CDR1 SGHDT and CDR2 YYEEEE. The CDR3 nucleotides read TGTGCCAGCACCCCTACAGGGGTTTACACTGAAGCTTTCTTT. Translating it yields CASTPTGVYTEAFF.

The rearrangement joins TRBV29-1 to TRBJ1-2; D uncertain. The CDR3 spans 14 residues. The V and J ends lost 4 bases and 1 base respectively, with 13 bases between them. Per the germline V gene, CDR1 is SQVTM and CDR2 is ANQGSEA. The CDR3 coding sequence is TGCAGCGTTGGATTTAGTCGGGATAACTATGGCTACACCTTC. As protein: CSVGFSRDNYGYTF.

The rearrangement links TRBV7-9 to TRBJ1-3, with D maybe TRBD1 (6 bases). Germline CDR1 is SEHNR and CDR2 is FQNEAQ (reference sequence). Trimming cost V 1 base and J 2 bases, with 9 bases left between them. The CDR3 runs to 15 residues. This CDR3 reads CASSLDRDPGNTIYF. The CDR3 DNA sequence: TGTGCCAGCAGCTTAGACAGGGACCCTGGAAACACCATATATTTT.

Turning to this clone: This CDR3 is also generated by other DNA sequences in the sample. This sequence joins TRBV11-2 and TRBJ2-5; 9 bases align to TRBD1. With 5 bases clipped from V and 3 bases from J, the junction kept 1 base outside the gene matches. This CDR3 is built from 13 residues. Germline V CDR1 and CDR2: SGHAT, FQNNGV. The CDR3 is CASSRDREETQYF. Written as DNA, the CDR3 is TGTGCCAGCAGCCGGGACAGGGAAGAGACCCAGTACTTC. Supplemented by reference TRBV11-2 and TRBJ2-5, the full variable domain reads EAGVAQSPRYKIIEKRQSVAFWCNPISGHATLYWYQQILGQGPKLLIQFQNNGVVDDSQLPKDRFSAERLKGVDSTLKIQPAKLEDSAVYLCASSRDREETQYFGPGTRLLVL.